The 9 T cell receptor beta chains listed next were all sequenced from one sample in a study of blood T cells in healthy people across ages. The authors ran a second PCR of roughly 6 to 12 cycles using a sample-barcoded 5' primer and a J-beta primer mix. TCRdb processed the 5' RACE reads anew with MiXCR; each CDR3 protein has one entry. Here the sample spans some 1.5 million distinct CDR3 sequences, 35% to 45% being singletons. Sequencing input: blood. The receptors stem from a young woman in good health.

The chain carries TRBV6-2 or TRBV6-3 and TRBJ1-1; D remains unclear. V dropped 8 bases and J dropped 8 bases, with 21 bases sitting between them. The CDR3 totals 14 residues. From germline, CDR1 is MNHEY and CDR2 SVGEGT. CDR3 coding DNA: TGTGCCAGCGTGTGGAGACATACAAAAGGGGAAGCTTTCTTT. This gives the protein CASVWRHTKGEAFF.

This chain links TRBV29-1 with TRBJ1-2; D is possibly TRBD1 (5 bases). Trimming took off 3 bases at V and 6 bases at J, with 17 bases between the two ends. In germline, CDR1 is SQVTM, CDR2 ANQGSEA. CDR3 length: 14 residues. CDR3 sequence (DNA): TGCAGCGTTGACGTCGCACAGGACCCCCATGGCTACACCTTC. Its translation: CSVDVAQDPHGYTF. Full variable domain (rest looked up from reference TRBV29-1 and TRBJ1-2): SAVISQKPSRDICQRGTSLTIQCQVDSQVTMMFWYRQQPGQSLTLIATANQGSEATYESGFVIDKFPISRPNLTFSTLTVSNMSPEDSSIYLCSVDVAQDPHGYTFGSGTRLTVV.

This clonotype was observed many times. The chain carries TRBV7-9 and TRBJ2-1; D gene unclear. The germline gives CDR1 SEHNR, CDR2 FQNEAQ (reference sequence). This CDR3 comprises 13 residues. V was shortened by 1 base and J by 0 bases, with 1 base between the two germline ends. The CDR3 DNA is TGTGCCAGCAGCTTAGTCTCCTACAATGAGCAGTTCTTC. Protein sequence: CASSLVSYNEQFF. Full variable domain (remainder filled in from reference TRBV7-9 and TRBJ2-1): DTGVSQNPRHKITKRGQNVTFRCDPISEHNRLYWYRQTLGQGPEFLTYFQNEAQLEKSRLLSDRFSAERPKGSFSTLEIQRTEQGDSAMYLCASSLVSYNEQFFGPGTRLTVL.

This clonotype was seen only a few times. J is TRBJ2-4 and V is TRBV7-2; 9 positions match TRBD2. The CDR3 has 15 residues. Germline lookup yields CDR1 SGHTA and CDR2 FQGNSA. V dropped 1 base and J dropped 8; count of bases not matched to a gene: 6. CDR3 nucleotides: TGTGCCAGCAGCTTAGGAATTAGCGGGGGTGACATTCAGTACTTC. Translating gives CASSLGISGGDIQYF.

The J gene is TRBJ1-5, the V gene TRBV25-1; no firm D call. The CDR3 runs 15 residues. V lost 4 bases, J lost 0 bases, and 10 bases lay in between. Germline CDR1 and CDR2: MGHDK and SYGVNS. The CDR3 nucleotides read TGTGCCAGCAGTGCGGGAGGCTATAGCAATCAGCCCCAGCATTTT. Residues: CASSAGGYSNQPQHF.

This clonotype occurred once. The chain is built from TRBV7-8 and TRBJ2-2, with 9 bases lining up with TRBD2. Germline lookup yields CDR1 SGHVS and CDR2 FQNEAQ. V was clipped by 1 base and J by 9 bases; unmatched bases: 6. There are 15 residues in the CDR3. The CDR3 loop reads CASSLGGGGARELFF. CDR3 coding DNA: TGTGCCAGCAGCTTAGGAGGCGGGGGGGCCAGGGAGCTGTTTTTT.

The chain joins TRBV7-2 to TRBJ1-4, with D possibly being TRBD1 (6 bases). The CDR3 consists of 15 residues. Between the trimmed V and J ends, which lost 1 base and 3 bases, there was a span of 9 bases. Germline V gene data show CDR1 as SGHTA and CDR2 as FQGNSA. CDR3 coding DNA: TGTGCCAGCAGCTTAGGAGGGGGGTCTAATGAAAAACTGTTTTTT. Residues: CASSLGGGSNEKLFF.

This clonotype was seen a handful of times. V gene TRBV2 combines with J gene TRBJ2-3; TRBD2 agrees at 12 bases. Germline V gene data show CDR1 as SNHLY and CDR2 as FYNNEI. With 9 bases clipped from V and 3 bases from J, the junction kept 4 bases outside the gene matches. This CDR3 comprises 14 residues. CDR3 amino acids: CARSGLAGTDTQYF. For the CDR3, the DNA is TGTGCCAGGAGCGGACTAGCGGGAACAGATACGCAGTATTTT.

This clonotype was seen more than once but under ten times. Here the CDR3 reads CASSEYIGVYEQYF. The CDR3 bases are TGTGCCAGCAGTGAATATATAGGGGTCTACGAGCAGTACTTC. This chain uses TRBV25-1 with TRBJ2-7; the D gene is possibly TRBD1 (5 bases). Germline loops: CDR1 MGHDK, CDR2 SYGVNS. The CDR3 sequence is 14 residues long. V was pared by 0 bases and J by 3 bases, with 9 bases between.